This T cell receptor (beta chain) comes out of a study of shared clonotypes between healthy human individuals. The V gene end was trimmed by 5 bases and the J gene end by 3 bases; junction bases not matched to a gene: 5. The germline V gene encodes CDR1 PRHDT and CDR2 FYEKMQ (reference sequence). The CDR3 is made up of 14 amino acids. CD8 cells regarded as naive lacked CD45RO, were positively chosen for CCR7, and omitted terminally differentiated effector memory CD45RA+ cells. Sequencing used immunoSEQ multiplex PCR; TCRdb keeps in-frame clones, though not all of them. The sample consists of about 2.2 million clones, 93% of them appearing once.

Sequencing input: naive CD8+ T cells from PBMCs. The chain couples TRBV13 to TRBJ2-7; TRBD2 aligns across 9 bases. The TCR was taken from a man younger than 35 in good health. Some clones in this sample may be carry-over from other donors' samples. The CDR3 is CASSPRLADYEQYF. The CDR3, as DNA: TGTGCCAGCAGCCCCCGACTAGCGGACTACGAGCAGTACTTC.